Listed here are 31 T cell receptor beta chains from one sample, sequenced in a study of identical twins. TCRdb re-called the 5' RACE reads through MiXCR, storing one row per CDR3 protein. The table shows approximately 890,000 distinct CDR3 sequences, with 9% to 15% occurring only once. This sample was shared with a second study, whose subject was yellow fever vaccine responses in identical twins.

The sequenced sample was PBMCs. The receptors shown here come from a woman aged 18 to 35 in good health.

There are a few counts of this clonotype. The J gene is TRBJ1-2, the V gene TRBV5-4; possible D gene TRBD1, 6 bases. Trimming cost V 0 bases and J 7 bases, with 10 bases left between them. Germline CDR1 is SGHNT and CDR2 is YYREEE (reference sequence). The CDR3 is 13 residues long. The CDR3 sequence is CASSLGTDPGYTF. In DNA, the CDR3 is TGTGCCAGCAGCTTGGGGACAGATCCTGGCTACACCTTC.

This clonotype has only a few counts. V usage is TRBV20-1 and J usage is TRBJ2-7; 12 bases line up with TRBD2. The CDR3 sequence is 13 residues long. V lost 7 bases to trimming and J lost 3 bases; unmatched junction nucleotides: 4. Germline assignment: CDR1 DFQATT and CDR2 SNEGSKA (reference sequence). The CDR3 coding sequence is TGCAGTGTTCTAGCGGGGGGGGACTACGAGCAGTACGTC. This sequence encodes CSVLAGGDYEQYV.

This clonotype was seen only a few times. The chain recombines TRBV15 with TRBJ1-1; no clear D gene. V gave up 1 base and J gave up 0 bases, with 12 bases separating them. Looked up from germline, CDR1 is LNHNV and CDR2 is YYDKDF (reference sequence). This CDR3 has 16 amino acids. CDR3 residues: CATSRVVVVMNTEAFF. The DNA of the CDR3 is TGTGCCACCAGCAGAGTCGTAGTGGTCATGAACACTGAAGCTTTCTTT. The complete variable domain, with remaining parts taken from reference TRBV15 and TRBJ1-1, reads DAMVIQNPRYQVTQFGKPVTLSCSQTLNHNVMYWYQQKSSQAPKLLFHYYDKDFNNEADTPDNFQSRRPNTSFCFLDIRSPGLGDTAMYLCATSRVVVVMNTEAFFGQGTRLTVV.

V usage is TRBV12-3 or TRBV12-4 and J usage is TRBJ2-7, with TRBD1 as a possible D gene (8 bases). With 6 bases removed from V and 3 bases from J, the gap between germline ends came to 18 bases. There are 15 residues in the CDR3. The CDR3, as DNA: TGTGCCAGCAGGGCCGACAGGGGAGGGTACTACGAGCAGTACTTC. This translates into CASRADRGGYYEQYF.

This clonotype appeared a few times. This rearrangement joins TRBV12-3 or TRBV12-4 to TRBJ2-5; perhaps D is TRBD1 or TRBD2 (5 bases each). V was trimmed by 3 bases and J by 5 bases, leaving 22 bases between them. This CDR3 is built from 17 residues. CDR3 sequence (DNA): TGTGCCAGCAGTTTGATTGGGGGAGTGGGCGGAGTGGAGACCCAGTACTTC. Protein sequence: CASSLIGGVGGVETQYF.

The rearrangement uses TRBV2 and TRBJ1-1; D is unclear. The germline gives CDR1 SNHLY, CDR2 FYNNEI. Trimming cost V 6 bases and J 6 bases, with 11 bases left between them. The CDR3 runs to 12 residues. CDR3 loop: CASRLMDAEAFF. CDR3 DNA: TGTGCCAGCAGACTCATGGACGCTGAAGCTTTCTTT.

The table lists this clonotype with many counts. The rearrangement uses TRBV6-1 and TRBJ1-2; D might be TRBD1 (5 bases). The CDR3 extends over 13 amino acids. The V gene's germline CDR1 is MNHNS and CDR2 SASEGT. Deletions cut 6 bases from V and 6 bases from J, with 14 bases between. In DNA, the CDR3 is TGTGCCAGCAGCCCTCCCGGGACCCATGGCTACACCTTC. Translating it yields CASSPPGTHGYTF.

This chain's CDR3 is CATTQERARTSGNTIYF. The CDR3 DNA reads TGTGCCACCACCCAAGAAAGGGCACGGACCTCTGGAAACACCATATATTTT. The chain recombines TRBV5-5 with TRBJ1-3, with D hard to call. The ends were cut back, 9 bases at V and 0 bases at J, with 22 bases in the middle. The CDR3 contains 17 residues. Germline assignment: CDR1 SGHKS and CDR2 YYEKEE (reference sequence).

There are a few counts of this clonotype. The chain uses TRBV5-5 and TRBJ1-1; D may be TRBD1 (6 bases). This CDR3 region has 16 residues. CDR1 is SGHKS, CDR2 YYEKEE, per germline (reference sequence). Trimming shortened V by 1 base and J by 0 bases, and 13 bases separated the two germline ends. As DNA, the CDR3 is TGTGCCAGCAGCTTGCCGAAGGACAGCCTGAACACTGAAGCTTTCTTT. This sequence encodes CASSLPKDSLNTEAFF.

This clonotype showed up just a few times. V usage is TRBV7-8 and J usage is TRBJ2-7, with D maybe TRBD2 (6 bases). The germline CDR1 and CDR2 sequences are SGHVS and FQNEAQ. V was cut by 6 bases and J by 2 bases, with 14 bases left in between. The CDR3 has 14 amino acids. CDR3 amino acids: CASREGLQTYEQYV. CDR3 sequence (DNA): TGTGCCAGCAGGGAAGGACTACAAACCTACGAGCAGTACGTC.

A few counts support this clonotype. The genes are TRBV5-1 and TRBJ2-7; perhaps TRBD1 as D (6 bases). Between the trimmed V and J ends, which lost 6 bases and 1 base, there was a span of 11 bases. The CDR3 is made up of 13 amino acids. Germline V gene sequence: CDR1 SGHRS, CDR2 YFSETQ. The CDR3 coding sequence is TGCGCCAGCACTACAGGGTGGTCCTACGAGCAGTACTTC. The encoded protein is CASTTGWSYEQYF.

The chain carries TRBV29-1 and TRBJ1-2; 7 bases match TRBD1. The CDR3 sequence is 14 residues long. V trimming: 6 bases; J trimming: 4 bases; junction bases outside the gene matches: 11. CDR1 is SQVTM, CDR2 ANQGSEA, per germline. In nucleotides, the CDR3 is TGCAGCGTGGACTACAGGGGAAAGAGCTATGGCTACACCTTC. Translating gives CSVDYRGKSYGYTF.

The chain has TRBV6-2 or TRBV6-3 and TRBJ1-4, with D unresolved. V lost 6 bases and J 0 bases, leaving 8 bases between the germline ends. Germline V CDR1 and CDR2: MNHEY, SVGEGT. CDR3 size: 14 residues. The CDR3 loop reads CASRKRPTNEKLFF. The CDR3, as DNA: TGTGCCAGCAGGAAGAGACCAACTAATGAAAAACTGTTTTTT.

In DNA form, the CDR3 reads TGTGCCAGCAGTGAAGGATGGTCAGATCGAGAGACCCAGTACTTC. Amino acid sequence: CASSEGWSDRETQYF. The chain couples TRBV6-1 to TRBJ2-5; D unclear. Germline CDR1 and CDR2: MNHNS and SASEGT. V was trimmed by 1 base and J by 4 bases, leaving 13 bases between them. The CDR3 has 15 amino acids.

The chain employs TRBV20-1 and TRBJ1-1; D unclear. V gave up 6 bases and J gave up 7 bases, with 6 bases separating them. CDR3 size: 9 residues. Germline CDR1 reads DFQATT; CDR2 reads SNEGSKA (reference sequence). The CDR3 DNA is TGCAGTGCCGGAGGTGAAGCTTTCTTT. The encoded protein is CSAGGEAFF.

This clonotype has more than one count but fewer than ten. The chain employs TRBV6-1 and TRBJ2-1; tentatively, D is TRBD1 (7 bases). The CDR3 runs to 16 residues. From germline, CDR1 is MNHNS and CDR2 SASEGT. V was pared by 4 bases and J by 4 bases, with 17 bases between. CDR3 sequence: CASSGWGDRQYNEQFF. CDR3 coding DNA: TGTGCCAGCAGTGGGTGGGGGGACAGACAGTACAATGAGCAGTTCTTC.

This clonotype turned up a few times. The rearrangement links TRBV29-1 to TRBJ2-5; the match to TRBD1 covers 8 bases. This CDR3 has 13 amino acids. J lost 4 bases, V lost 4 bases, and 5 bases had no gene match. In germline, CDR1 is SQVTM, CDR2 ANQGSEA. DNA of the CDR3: TGCAGCGTTGTGGCAGGGGGCCGAGAGACCCAGTACTTC. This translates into CSVVAGGRETQYF.

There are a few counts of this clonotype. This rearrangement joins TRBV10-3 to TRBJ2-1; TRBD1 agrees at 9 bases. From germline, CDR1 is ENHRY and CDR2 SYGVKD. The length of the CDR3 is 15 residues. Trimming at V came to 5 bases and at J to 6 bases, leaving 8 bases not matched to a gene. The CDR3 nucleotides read TGTGCCATCAGTTCCCCGGGACAGGGTATCAATGAGCAGTTCTTC. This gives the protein CAISSPGQGINEQFF.

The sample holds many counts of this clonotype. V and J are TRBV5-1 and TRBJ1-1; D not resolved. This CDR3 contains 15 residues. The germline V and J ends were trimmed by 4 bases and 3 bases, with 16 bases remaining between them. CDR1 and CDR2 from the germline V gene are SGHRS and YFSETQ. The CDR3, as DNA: TGCGCCAGCAGCCTGACCGGGATTTGGGACACTGAAGCTTTCTTT. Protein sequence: CASSLTGIWDTEAFF.

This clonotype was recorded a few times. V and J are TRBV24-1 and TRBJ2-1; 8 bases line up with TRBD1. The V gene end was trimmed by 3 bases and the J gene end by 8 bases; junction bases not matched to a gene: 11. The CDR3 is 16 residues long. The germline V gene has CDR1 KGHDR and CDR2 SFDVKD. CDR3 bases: TGTGCCACCAGTGATGCCCCTTCGACAGGGGTTCATGAGCAGTTCTTC. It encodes CATSDAPSTGVHEQFF.

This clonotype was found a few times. In DNA form, the CDR3 reads TGTGCCATCAGCCCTAGCGGGAGGGAGAATGAGCAGTTCTTC. Translating gives CAISPSGRENEQFF. This chain links TRBV10-3 with TRBJ2-1; 12 bases fit TRBD2. Per the germline V gene, CDR1 is ENHRY and CDR2 is SYGVKD. The CDR3 consists of 14 residues. With 6 bases clipped from V and 7 bases from J, the junction kept 4 bases outside the gene matches.

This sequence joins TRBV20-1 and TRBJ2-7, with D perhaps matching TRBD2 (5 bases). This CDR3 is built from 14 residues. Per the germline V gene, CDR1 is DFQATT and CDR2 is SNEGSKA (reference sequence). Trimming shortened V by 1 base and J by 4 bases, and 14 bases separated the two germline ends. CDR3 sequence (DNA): TGCAGTGCTAGAGGTCCGGGAAAACCTTACGAGCAGTACTTC. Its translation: CSARGPGKPYEQYF.

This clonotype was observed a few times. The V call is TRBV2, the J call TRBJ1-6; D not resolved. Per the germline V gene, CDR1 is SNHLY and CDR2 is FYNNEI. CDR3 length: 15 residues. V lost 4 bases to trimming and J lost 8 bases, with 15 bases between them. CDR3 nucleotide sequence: TGTGCCAGCAGTGTTAATCCAGGTGGGGATTCACCCCTCCACTTT. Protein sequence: CASSVNPGGDSPLHF.

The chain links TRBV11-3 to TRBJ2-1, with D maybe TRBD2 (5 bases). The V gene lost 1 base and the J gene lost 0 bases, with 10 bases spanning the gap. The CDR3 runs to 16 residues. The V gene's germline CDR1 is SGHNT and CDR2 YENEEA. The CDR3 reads CASSLGSGGSYNEQFF. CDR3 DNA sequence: TGTGCCAGCAGCTTAGGAAGCGGAGGCTCCTACAATGAGCAGTTCTTC.

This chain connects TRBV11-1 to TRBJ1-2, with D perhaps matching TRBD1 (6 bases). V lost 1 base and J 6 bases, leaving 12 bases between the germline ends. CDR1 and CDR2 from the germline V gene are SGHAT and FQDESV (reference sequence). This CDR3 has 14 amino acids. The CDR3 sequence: CASSLGPGGNGYTF. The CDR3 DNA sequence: TGTGCCAGCAGCTTAGGGCCGGGGGGCAATGGCTACACCTTC.

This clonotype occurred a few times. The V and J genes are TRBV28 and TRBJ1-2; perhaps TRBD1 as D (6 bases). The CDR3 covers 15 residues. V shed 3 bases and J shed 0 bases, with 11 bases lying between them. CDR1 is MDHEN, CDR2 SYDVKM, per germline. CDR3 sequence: CASSLGGATNYGYTF. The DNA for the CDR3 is TGTGCCAGCAGTTTGGGGGGCGCAACTAACTATGGCTACACCTTC.

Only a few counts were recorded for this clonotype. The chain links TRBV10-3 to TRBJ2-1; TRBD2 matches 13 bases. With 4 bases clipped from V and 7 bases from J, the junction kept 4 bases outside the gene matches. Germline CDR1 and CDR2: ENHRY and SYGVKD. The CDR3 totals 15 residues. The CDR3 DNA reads TGTGCCATCAGTGGGTTGACTAGCGGGAGGAATGAGCAGTTCTTC. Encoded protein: CAISGLTSGRNEQFF.

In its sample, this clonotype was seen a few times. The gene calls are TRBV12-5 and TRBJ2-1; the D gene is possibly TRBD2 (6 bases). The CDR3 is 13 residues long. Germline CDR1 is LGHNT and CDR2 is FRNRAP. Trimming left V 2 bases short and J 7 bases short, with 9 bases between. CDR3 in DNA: TGTGCTAGTGGTTTGTTGGGGAGGAATGAGCAGTTCTTC. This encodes CASGLLGRNEQFF.

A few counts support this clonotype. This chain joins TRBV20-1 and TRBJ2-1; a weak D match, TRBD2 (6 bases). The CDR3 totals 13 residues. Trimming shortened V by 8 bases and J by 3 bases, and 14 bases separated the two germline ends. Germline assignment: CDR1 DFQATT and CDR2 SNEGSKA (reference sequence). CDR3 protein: CSTKGLNYNEQFF. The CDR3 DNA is TGCAGTACAAAGGGACTTAACTACAATGAGCAGTTCTTC.

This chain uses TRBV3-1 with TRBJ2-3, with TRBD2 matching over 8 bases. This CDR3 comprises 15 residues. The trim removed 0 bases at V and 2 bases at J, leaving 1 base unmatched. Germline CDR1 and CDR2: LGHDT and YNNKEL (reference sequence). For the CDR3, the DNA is TGTGCCAGCAGCCAAGAACTAGCGGTCACAGATACGCAGTATTTT. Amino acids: CASSQELAVTDTQYF.

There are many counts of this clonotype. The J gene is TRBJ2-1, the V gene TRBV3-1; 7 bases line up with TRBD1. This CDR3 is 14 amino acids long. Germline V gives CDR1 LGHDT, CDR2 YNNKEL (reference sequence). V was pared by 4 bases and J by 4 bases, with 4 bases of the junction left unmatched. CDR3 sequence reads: CASSPGTDYNEQFF. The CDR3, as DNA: TGTGCCAGCAGCCCCGGGACAGATTACAATGAGCAGTTCTTC.